Below, 8 T cell receptor beta chains from the same sample are listed, as sequenced in a study of cytomegalovirus exposure and HLA in healthy donors. Primers: 60 Vbeta forward and 13 Jbeta reverse. Produced via immunoSEQ multiplex PCR; TCRdb's table is partial and in-frame only. The sample records about 180,000 clones, 70% to 85% being singletons. The sample comprised PBMCs. The receptors derive from a man younger than 35 in good health and CMV-seronegative.

The chain carries TRBV7-3 and TRBJ1-6, with TRBD1 matching over 7 bases. Unmatched junction bases numbered 2, after V lost 6 bases and J lost 6 bases. Germline loops: CDR1 SGHTA, CDR2 FQGTGA. This CDR3 comprises 13 residues. The CDR3 region is CASRGQPNSPLHF. DNA of the CDR3: TGTGCCAGCAGGGGACAGCCTAATTCACCCCTCCACTTT.

The V gene is TRBV4-2, the J gene TRBJ1-6; D gene uncertain. The CDR3 is 16 residues long. Germline V gene data show CDR1 as LGHNA and CDR2 as YNFKEQ. Trimming shortened V by 0 bases and J by 3 bases, and 9 bases separated the two germline ends. Written as DNA, the CDR3 is TGTGCCAGCAGCCAAGAACAACAGTTCTATAATTCACCCCTCCACTTT. Translating gives CASSQEQQFYNSPLHF.

This clone was counted once. The genes are TRBV30 and TRBJ2-3; D is uncertain. V was cut by 1 base and J by 0 bases, with 5 bases left in between. In germline, CDR1 is GTSNPN, CDR2 SVGIG (reference sequence). This CDR3 is 13 amino acids long. The CDR3 loop reads CAWSDGSTDTQYF. The CDR3 DNA reads as TGTGCCTGGAGTGACGGGAGCACAGATACGCAGTATTTT.

The gene calls are TRBV28 and TRBJ2-7, with a possible D match to TRBD1 (5 bases). The V end was cut by 3 bases, the J end by 7 bases, with 13 bases between. The CDR3 loop spans 13 amino acids. In germline, CDR1 is MDHEN, CDR2 SYDVKM. CDR3 DNA: TGTGCCAGCAGTTTCGCAGGGCCGAGAGAGCAGTACTTC. The encoded protein is CASSFAGPREQYF.

V and J are TRBV2 and TRBJ1-2, with 7 positions matching TRBD1. This CDR3 has 13 amino acids. Germline V CDR1 and CDR2: SNHLY, FYNNEI. V was clipped by 6 bases and J by 6 bases; unmatched bases: 7. Here the CDR3 DNA reads TGTGCCAGCAGGATAAGACAGGGTAATGGCTACACCTTC. Amino acid sequence: CASRIRQGNGYTF.

J is TRBJ1-3 and V is TRBV19; D gene uncertain. The V gene lost 7 bases and the J gene lost 4 bases, with 14 bases spanning the gap. This CDR3 is built from 14 residues. Looked up from germline, CDR1 is LNHDA and CDR2 is SQIVND (reference sequence). CDR3 residues: CASTSAEPGNTIYF. In DNA form, the CDR3 reads TGTGCCAGTACCAGCGCAGAACCGGGAAACACCATATATTTT.

This clone was seen a handful of times. The CDR3 is CASSGHRYQPQHF. The CDR3 region has the DNA TGTGCCAGCAGCGGACACCGTTATCAGCCCCAGCATTTT. The chain employs TRBV6-5 and TRBJ1-5, with D possibly TRBD1 on 5 matching bases. Trimming removed 6 bases from V and 5 bases from J, with 11 bases in between. CDR1 is MNHEY and CDR2 is SVGAGI in the germline V gene. There are 13 residues in the CDR3.

This chain links TRBV29-1 with TRBJ2-7; the match to TRBD1 covers 9 bases. Germline V CDR1 and CDR2: SQVTM, ANQGSEA. J was trimmed by 0 bases and V by 6 bases; bases with no gene match: 3. The CDR3 covers 13 residues. CDR3 residues: CSVRQGGSYEQYF. CDR3 nucleotide sequence: TGCAGCGTAAGACAGGGGGGCTCCTACGAGCAGTACTTC.